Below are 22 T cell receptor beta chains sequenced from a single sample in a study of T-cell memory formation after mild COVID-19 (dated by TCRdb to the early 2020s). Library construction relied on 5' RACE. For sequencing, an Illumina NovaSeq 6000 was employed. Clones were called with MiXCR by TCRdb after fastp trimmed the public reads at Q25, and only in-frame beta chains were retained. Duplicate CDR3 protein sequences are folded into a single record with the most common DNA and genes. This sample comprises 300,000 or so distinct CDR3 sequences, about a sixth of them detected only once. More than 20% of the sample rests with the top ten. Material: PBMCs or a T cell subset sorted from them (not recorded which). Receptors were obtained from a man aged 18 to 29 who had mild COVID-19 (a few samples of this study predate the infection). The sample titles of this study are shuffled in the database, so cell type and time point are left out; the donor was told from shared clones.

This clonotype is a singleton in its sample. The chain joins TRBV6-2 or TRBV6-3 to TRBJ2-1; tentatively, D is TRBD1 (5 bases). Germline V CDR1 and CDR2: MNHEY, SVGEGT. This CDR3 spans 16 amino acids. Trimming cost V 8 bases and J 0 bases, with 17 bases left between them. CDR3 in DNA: TGTGCCAGCCTCGACAGTCTCCTCTTCTCCTACAATGAGCAGTTCTTC. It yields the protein CASLDSLLFSYNEQFF.

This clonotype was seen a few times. This CDR3 reads CASSPIQGARGGELFF. The CDR3 coding sequence is TGTGCCAGCAGCCCAATACAGGGGGCGAGGGGCGGGGAGCTGTTTTTT. The chain combines TRBV11-2 with TRBJ2-2; 9 bases align to TRBD1. The V gene's germline CDR1 is SGHAT and CDR2 FQNNGV. The CDR3 is 16 residues long. The V gene end was trimmed by 5 bases and the J gene end by 7 bases; junction bases not matched to a gene: 11.

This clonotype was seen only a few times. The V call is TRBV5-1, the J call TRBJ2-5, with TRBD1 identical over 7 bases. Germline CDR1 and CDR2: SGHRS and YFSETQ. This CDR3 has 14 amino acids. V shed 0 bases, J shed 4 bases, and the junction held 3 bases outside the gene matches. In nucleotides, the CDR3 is TGCGCCAGCAGCTTGGGACAGGGTATAGAGACCCAGTACTTC. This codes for CASSLGQGIETQYF.

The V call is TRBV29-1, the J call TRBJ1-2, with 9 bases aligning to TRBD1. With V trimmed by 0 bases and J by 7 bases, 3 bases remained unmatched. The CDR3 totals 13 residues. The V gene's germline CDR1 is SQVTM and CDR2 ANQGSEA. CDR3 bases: TGCAGCGTTGAAGATCTGACAGGGGGTGGCTACACCTTC. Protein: CSVEDLTGGGYTF.

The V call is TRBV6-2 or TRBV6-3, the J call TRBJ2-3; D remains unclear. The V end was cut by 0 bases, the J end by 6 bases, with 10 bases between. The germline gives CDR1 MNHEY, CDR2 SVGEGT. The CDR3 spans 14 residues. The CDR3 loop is CASSYSPWVDTQYF. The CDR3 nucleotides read TGTGCCAGCAGTTACTCGCCCTGGGTGGATACGCAGTATTTT.

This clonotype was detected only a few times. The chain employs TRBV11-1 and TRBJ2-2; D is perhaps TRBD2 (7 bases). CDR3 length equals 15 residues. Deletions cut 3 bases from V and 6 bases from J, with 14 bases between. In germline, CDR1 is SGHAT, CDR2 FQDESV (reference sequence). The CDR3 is CASSLSGGDPGELFF. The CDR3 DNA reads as TGTGCCAGCAGCTTGTCGGGGGGCGATCCCGGGGAGCTGTTTTTT.

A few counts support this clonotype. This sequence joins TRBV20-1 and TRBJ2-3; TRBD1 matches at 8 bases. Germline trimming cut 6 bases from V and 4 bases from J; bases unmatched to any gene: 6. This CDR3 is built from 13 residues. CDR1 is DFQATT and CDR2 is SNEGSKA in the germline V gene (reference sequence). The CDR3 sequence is CSARDRYSDTQYF. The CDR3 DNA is TGCAGTGCCAGGGACAGGTACTCAGATACGCAGTATTTT.

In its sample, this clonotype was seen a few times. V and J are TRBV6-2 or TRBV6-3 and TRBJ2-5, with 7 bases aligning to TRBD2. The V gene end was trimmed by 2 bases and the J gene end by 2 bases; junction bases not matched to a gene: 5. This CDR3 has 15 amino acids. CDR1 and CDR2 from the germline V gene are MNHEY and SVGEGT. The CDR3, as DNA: TGTGCCAGCAGTTACCCGAGGCGGGGGCAAGAGACCCAGTACTTC. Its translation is CASSYPRRGQETQYF.

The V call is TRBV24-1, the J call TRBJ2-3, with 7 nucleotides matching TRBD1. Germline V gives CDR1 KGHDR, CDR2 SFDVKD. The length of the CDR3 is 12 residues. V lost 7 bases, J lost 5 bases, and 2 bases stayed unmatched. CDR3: CATRDRVDTQYF. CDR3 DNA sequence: TGTGCCACCAGAGACAGGGTAGATACGCAGTATTTT.

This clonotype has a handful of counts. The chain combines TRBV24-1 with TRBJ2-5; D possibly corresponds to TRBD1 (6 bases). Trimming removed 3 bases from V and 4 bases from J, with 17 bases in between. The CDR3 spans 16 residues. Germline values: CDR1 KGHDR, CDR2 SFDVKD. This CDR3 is CATSDPGTLRGETQYF. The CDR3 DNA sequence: TGTGCCACCAGTGATCCCGGGACACTTAGGGGAGAGACCCAGTACTTC.

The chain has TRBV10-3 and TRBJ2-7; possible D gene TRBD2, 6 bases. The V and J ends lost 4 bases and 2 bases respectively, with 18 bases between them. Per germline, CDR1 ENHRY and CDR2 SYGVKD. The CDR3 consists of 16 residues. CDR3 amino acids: CAISGGELQLTYEQYF. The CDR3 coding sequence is TGTGCCATCAGTGGGGGGGAGTTGCAACTGACCTACGAGCAGTACTTC.

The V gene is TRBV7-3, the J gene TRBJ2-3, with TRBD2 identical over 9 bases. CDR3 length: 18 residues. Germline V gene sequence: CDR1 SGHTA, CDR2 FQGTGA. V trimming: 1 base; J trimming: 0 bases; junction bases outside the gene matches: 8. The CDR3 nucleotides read TGTGCCAGCAGCTTAAATCCTAGCGGGGCCCTCAGCACAGATACGCAGTATTTT. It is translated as CASSLNPSGALSTDTQYF. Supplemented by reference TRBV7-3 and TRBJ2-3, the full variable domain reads GAGVSQTPSNKVTEKGKYVELRCDPISGHTALYWYRQSLGQGPEFLIYFQGTGAADDSGLPNDRFFAVRPEGSVSTLKIQRTERGDSAVYLCASSLNPSGALSTDTQYFGPGTRLTVL.

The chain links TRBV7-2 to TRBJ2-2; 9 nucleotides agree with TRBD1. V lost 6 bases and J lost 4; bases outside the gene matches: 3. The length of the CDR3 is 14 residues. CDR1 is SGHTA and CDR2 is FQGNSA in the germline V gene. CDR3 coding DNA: TGTGCCAGCAGGGGGACAGGGCGCACCGGGGAGCTGTTTTTT. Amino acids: CASRGTGRTGELFF.

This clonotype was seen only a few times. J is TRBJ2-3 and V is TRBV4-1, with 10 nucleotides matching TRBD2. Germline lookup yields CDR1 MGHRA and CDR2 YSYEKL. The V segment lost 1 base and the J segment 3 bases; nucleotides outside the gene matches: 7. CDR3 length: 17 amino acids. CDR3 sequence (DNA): TGCGCCAGCAGCCAAGGTCGGGGACTAGCGAAGACAGATACGCAGTATTTT. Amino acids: CASSQGRGLAKTDTQYF.

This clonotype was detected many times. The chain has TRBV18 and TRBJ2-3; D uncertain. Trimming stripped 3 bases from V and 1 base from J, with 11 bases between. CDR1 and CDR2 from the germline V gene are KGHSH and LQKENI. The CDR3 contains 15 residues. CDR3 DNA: TGTGCCAGCTCACCGGTCGGGCAGGGCACAGATACGCAGTATTTT. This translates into CASSPVGQGTDTQYF.

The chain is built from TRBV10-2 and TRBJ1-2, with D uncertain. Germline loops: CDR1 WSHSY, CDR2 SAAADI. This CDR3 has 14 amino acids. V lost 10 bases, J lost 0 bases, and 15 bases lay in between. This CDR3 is CATGMSLANYGYTF. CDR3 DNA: TGCGCCACCGGCATGAGCCTTGCTAACTATGGCTACACCTTC.

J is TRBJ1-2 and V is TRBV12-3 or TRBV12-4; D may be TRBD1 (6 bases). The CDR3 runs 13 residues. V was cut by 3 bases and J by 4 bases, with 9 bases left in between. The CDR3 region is CASSFPDSYGYTF. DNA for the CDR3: TGTGCCAGCAGTTTCCCGGACAGCTATGGCTACACCTTC.

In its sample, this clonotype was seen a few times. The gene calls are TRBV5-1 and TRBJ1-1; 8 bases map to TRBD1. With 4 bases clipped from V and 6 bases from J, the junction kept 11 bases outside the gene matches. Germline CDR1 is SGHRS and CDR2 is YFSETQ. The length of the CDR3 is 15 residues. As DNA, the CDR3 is TGCGCCAGCAGCGGACGGACAGGGAGTGGAGCTGAAGCTTTCTTT. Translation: CASSGRTGSGAEAFF.

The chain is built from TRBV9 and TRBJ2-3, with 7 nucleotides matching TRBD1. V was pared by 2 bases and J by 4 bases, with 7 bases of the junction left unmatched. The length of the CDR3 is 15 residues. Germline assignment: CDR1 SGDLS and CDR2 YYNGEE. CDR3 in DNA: TGTGCCAGCAGCGTTACACCAGGGGGTCCAGATACGCAGTATTTT. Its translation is CASSVTPGGPDTQYF. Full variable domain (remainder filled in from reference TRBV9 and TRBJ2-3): DSGVTQTPKHLITATGQRVTLRCSPRSGDLSVYWYQQSLDQGLQFLIQYYNGEERAKGNILERFSAQQFPDLHSELNLSSLELGDSALYFCASSVTPGGPDTQYFGPGTRLTVL.

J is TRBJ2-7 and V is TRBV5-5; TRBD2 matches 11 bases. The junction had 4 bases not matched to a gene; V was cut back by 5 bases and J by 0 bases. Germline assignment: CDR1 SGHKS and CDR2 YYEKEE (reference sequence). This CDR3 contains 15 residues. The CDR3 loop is CASRLGTSGSYEQYV. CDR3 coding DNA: TGTGCCAGCAGACTCGGGACTAGCGGCTCCTACGAGCAGTACGTC.

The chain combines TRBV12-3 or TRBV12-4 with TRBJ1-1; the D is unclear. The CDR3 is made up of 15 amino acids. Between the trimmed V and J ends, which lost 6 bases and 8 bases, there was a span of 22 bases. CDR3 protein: CASRLVRRSRHEAFF. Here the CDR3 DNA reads TGTGCCAGCAGATTGGTTCGGCGGTCCCGTCACGAAGCTTTCTTT.

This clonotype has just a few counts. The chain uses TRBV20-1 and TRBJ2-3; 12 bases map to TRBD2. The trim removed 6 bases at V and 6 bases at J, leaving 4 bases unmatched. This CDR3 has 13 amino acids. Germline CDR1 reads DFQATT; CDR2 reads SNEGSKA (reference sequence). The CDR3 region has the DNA TGCAGTGCCTGGACTAGCGGGGAGGATACGCAGTATTTT. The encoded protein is CSAWTSGEDTQYF.